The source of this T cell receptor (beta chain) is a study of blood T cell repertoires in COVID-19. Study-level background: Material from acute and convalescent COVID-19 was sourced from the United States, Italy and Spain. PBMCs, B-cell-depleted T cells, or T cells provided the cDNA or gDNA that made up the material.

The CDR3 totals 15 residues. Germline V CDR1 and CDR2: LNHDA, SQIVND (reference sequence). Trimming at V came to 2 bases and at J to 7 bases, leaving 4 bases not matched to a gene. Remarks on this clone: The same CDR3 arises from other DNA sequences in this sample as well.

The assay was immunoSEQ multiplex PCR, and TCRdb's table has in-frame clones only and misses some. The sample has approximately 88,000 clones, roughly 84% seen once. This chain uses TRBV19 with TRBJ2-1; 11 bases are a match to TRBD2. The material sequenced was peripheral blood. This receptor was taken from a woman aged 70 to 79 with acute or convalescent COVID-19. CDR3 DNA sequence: TGTGCCAGTAGTATATTAGCGGGGGGGCCTAATGAGCAGTTCTTC. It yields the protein CASSILAGGPNEQFF.